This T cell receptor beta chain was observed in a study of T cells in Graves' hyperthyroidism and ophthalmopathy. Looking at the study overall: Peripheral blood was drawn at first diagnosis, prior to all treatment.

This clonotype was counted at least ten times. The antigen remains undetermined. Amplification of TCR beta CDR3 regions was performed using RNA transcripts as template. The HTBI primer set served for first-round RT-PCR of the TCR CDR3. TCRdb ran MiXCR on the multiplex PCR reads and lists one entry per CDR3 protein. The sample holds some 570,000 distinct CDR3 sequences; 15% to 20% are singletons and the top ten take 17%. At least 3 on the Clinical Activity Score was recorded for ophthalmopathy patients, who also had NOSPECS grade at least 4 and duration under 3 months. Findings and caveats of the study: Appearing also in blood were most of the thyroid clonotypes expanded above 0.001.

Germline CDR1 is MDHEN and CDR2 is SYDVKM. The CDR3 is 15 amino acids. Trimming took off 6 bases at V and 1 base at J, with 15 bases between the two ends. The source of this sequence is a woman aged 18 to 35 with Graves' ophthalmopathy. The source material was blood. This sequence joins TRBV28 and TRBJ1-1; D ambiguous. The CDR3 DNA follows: TGTGCCAGCAGCATAACTGGGAGTAAGAACACTGAAGCTTTCTTT. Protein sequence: CASSITGSKNTEAFF.